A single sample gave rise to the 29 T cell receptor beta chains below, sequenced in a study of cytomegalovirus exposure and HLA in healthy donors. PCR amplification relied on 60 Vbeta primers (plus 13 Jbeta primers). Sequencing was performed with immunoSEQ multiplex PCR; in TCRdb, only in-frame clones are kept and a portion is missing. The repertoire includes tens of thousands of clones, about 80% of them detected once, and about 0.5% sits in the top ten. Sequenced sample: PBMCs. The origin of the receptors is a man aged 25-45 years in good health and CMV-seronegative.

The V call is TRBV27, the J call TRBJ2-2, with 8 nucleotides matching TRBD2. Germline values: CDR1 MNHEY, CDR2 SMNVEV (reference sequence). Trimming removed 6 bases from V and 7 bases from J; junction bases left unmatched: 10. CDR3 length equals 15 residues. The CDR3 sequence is CASRDLGLAGGELFF. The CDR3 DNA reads TGTGCCAGCAGGGATCTGGGGCTAGCGGGCGGGGAGCTGTTTTTT.

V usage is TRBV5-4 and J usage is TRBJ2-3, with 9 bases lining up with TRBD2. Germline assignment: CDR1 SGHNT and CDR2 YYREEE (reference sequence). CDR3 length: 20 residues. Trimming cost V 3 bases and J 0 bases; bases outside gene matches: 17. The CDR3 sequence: CASSSGFRGGGASSTDTQYF. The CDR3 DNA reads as TGTGCCAGCAGCTCGGGCTTTAGGGGCGGGGGGGCCTCTAGCACAGATACGCAGTATTTT.

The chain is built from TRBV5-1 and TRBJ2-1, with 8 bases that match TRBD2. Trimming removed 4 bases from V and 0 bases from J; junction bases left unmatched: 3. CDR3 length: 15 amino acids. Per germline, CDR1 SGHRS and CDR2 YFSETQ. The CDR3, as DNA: TGCGCCAGCAGCCTGAGCGGGGGCTCCTACAATGAGCAGTTCTTC. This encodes CASSLSGGSYNEQFF.

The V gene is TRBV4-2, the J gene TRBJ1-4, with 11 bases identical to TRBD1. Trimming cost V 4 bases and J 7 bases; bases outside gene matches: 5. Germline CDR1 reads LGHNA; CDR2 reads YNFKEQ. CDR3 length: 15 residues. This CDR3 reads CASSRPGTGGEKLFF. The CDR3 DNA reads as TGTGCCAGCAGCCGCCCCGGGACAGGGGGTGAAAAACTGTTTTTT.

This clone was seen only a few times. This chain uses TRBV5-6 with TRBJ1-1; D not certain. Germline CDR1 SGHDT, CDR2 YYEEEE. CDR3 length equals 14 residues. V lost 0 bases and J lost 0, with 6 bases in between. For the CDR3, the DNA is TGTGCCAGCAGCTTGGAACAGTTGAACACTGAAGCTTTCTTT. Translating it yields CASSLEQLNTEAFF.

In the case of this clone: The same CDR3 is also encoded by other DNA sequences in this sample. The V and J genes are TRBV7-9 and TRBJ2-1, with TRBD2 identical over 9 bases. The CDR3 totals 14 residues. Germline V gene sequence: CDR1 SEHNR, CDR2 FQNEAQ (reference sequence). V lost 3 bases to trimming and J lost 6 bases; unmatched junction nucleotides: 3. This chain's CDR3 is CASSLTSGPNEQFF. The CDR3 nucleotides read TGTGCCAGCAGCTTGACTAGCGGTCCCAATGAGCAGTTCTTC. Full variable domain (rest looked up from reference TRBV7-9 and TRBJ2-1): DTGVSQNPRHKITKRGQNVTFRCDPISEHNRLYWYRQTLGQGPEFLTYFQNEAQLEKSRLLSDRFSAERPKGSFSTLEIQRTEQGDSAMYLCASSLTSGPNEQFFGPGTRLTVL.

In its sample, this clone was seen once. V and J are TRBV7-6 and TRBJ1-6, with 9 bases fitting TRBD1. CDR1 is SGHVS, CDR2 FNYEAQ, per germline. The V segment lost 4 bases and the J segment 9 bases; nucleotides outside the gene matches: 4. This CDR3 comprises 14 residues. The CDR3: CASSSTGGASPLHF. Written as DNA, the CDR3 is TGTGCCAGCAGCTCGACAGGGGGTGCTTCACCCCTCCACTTT.

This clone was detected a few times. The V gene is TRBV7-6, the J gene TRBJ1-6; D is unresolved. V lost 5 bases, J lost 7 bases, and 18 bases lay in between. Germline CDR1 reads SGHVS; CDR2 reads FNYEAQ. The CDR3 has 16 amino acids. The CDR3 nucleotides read TGTGCCAGCAGCCAAAAACCGGGAGGAGGGAATTCACCCCTCCACTTT. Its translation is CASSQKPGGGNSPLHF.

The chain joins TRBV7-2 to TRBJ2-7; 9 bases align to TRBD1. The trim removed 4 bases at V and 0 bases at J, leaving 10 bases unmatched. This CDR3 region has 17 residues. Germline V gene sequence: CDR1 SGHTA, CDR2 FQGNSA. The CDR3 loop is CASSSPGQGYFSYEQYF. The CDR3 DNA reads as TGTGCCAGCAGCTCACCGGGACAGGGATACTTCTCCTACGAGCAGTACTTC.

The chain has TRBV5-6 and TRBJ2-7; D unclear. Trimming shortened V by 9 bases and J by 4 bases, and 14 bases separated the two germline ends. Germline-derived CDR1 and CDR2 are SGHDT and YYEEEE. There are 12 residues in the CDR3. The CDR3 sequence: CATRFADYEQYV. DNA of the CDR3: TGTGCCACCCGGTTCGCGGATTACGAGCAGTACGTC.

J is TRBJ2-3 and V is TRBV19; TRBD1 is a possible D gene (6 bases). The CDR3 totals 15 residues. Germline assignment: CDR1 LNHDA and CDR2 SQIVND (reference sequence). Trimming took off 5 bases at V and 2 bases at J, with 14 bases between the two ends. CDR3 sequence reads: CASSPLGQNTDTQYF. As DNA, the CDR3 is TGTGCCAGTAGTCCTCTTGGACAGAACACAGATACGCAGTATTTT.

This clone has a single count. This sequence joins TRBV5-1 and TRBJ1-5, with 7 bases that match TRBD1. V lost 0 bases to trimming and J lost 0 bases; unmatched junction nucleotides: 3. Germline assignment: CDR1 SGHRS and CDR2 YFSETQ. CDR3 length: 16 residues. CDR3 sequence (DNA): TGCGCCAGCAGCTTGGGGACAGGAGATAGCAATCAGCCCCAGCATTTT. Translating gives CASSLGTGDSNQPQHF.

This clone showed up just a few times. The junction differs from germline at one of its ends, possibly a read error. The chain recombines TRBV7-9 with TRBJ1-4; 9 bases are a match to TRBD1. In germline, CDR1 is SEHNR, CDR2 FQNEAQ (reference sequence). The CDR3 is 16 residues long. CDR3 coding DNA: TGTTCCAGCAGCTTACCACTTCGGACAGGGGATGAAAAACTGTTTTTT. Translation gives CSSSLPLRTGDEKLFF.

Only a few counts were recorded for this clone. DNA of the CDR3: TGTGCCAGCACCGCAGGACAGTATAATTCACCCCTCCACTTT. The encoded protein is CASTAGQYNSPLHF. The chain couples TRBV6-5 to TRBJ1-6; TRBD1 is a possible D gene (6 bases). V lost 7 bases, J lost 4 bases, and 11 bases lay in between. The CDR3 contains 14 residues. Germline V gives CDR1 MNHEY, CDR2 SVGAGI.

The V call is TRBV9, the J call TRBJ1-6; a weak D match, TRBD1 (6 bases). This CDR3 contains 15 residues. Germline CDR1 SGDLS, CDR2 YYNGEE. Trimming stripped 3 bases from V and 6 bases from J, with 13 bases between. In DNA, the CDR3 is TGTGCCAGCAGCGCCGGGGGGCAGGGTAATTCACCCCTCCACTTT. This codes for CASSAGGQGNSPLHF. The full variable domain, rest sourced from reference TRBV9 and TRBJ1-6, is DSGVTQTPKHLITATGQRVTLRCSPRSGDLSVYWYQQSLDQGLQFLIQYYNGEERAKGNILERFSAQQFPDLHSELNLSSLELGDSALYFCASSAGGQGNSPLHFGNGTRLTVT.

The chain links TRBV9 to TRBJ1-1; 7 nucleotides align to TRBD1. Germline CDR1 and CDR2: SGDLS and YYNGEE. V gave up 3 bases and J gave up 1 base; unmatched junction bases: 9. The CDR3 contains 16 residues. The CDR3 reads CASSDDPTGRNTEAFF. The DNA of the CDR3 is TGTGCCAGCAGCGACGATCCGACAGGGAGGAACACTGAAGCTTTCTTT.

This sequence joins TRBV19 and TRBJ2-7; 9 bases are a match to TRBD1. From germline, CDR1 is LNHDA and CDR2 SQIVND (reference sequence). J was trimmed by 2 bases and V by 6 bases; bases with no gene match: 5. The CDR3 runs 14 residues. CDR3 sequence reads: CASSLDRGPYEQYF. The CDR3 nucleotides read TGTGCCAGTAGCCTGGACAGGGGTCCCTACGAGCAGTACTTC.

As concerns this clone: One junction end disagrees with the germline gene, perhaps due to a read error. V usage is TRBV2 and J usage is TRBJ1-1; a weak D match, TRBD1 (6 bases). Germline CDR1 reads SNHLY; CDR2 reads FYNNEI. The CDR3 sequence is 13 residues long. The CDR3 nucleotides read TGTGCCAGCGGTGACAAGGGGGGGGGTGAAGCTTTCTTT. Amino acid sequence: CASGDKGGGEAFF.

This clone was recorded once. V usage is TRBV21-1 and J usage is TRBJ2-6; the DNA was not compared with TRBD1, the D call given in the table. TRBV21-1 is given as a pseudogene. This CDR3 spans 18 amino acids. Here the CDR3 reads CASSLWTGGYSGANVLTF. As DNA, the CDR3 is TGTGCCAGCAGCTTATGGACAGGGGGCTATTCTGGGGCCAACGTCCTGACTTTC.

CDR3 protein: CASSPRARQETQYF. The DNA of the CDR3 is TGTGCCAGTAGTCCCAGGGCAAGACAAGAGACCCAGTACTTC. The J gene is TRBJ2-5, the V gene TRBV19, with D perhaps TRBD1 (5 bases). Germline-derived CDR1 and CDR2 are LNHDA and SQIVND (reference sequence). V lost 5 bases, J lost 2 bases, and 12 bases lay in between. The CDR3 runs to 14 residues.

In DNA form, the CDR3 reads TGCGCCAGCAGCTTTGGGACTCCCTATGGCTACACCTTC. Encoded protein: CASSFGTPYGYTF. The V gene is TRBV5-1, the J gene TRBJ1-2, with D maybe TRBD1 (5 bases). The CDR3 runs to 13 residues. Germline V CDR1 and CDR2: SGHRS, YFSETQ. The germline V and J ends were trimmed by 2 bases and 4 bases, with 9 bases remaining between them.

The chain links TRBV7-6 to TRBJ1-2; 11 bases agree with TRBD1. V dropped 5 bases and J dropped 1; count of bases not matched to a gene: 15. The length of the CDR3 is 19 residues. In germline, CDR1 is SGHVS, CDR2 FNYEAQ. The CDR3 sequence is CASSQRPPVGQGDNYGYTF. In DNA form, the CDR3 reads TGTGCCAGCAGCCAACGACCTCCGGTGGGACAGGGGGATAACTATGGCTACACCTTC.

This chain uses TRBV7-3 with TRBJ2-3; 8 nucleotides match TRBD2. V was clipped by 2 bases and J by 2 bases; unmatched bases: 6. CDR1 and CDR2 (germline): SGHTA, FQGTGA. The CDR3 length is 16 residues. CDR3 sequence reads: CASSLGLASVTDTQYF. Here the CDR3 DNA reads TGTGCCAGCAGCTTAGGACTAGCCTCCGTCACAGATACGCAGTATTTT.

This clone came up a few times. As DNA, the CDR3 is TGTGCCAGCAGAGGACTAGCGGGATTAACAGATACGCAGTATTTT. Its translation: CASRGLAGLTDTQYF. V usage is TRBV6-5 and J usage is TRBJ2-3; 12 bases are shared with TRBD2. Trimming at V came to 6 bases and at J to 3 bases, leaving 4 bases not matched to a gene. Looked up from germline, CDR1 is MNHEY and CDR2 is SVGAGI. The CDR3 runs to 15 residues.

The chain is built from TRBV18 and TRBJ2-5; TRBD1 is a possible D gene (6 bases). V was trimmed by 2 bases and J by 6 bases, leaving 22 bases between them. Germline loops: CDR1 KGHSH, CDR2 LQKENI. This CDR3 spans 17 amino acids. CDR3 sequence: CASSPRSEGTTRKTQYF. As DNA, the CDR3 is TGTGCCAGCTCACCAAGGTCTGAGGGGACAACTCGGAAGACCCAGTACTTC.

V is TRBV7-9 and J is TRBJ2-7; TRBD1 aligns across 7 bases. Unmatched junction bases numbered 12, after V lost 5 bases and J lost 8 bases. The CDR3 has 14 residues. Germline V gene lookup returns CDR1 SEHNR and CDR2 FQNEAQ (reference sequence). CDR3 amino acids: CASSVTGPQSQQYF. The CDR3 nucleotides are TGTGCCAGCAGCGTGACAGGGCCCCAGAGTCAGCAGTACTTC.

The CDR3 protein is CASREQGWSGELFF. CDR3 nucleotides: TGTGCCAGCCGAGAACAGGGGTGGTCCGGGGAGCTGTTTTTT. V usage is TRBV19 and J usage is TRBJ2-2; 7 bases are a match to TRBD1. The CDR3 loop spans 14 amino acids. The junction had 10 bases not matched to a gene; V was cut back by 9 bases and J by 6 bases. Looked up from germline, CDR1 is LNHDA and CDR2 is SQIVND (reference sequence).

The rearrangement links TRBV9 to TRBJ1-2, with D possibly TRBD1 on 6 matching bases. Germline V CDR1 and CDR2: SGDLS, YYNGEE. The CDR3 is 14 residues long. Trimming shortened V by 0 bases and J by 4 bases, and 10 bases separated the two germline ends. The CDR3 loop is CASSVEGRGYGYTF. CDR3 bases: TGTGCCAGCAGCGTAGAAGGCAGGGGCTATGGCTACACCTTC.

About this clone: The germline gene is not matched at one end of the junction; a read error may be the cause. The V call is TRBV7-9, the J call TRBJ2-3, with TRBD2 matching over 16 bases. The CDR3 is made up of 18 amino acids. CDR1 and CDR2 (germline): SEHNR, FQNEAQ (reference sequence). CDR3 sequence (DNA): TGTTCCAGCAGCTTAGCGGGACTAGCGGGAGGGCCCCGGGATACGCAGTATTTT. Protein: CSSSLAGLAGGPRDTQYF.